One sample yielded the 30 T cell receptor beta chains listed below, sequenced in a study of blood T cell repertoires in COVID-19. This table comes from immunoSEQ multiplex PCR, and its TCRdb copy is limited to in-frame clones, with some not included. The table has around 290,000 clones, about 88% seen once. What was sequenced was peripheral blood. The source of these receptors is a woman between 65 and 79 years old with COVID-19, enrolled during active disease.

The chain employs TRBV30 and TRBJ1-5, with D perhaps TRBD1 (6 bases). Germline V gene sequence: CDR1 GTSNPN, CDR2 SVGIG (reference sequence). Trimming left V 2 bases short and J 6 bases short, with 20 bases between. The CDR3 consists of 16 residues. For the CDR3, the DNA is TGTGCCTGGAGTTCCTCACGTACAGGGAGGGGTCAGCCCCAGCATTTT. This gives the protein CAWSSSRTGRGQPQHF.

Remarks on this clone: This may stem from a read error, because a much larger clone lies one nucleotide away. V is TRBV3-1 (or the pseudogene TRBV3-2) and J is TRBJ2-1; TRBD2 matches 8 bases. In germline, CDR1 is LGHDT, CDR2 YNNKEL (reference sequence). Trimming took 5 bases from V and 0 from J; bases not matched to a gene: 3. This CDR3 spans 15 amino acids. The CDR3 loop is CASSLSGGSYNEQFF. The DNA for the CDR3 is TGTGCCAGCAGCTTGAGCGGGGGCTCCTACAATGAGCAGTTCTTC.

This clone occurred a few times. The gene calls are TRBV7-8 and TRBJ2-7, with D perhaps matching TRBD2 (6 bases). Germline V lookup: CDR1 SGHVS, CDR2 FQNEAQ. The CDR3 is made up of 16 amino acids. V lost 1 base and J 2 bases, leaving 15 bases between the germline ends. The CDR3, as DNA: TGTGCCAGCAGCTTAGTGGCGGGGCAGGGAGCCTACGAGCAGTACTTC. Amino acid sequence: CASSLVAGQGAYEQYF.

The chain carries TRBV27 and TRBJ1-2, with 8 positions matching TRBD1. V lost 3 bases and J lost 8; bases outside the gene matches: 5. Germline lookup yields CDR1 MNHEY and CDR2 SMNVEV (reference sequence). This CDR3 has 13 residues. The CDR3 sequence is CASSFRTGLGYTF. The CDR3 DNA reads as TGTGCCAGCAGTTTCAGGACAGGGCTGGGCTACACCTTC.

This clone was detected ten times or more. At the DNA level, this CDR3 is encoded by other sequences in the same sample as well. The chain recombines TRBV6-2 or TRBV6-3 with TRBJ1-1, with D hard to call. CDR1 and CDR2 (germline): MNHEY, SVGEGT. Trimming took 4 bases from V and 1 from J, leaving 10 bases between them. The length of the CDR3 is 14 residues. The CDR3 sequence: CASSSLSENTEAFF. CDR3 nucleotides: TGTGCCAGCAGTTCCTTGTCAGAGAACACTGAAGCTTTCTTT.

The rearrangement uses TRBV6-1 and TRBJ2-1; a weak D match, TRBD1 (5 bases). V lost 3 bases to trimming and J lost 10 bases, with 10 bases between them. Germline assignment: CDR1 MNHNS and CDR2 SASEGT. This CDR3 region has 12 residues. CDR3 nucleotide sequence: TGTGCCAGCAGTGACAACTACAGGGAGCAGTTCTTC. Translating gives CASSDNYREQFF.

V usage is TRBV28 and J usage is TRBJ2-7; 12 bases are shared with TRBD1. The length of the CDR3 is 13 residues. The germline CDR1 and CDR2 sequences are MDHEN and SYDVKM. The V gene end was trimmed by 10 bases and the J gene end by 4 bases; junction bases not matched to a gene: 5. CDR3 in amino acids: CATRDRGLYEQYF. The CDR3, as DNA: TGTGCCACCCGGGACAGGGGGCTTTACGAGCAGTACTTC.

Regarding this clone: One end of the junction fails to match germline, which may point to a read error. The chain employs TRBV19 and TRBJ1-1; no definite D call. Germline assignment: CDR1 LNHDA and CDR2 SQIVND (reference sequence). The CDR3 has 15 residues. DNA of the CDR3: TGTGCCAGTAGTGTGGCAGGTTCGTTGAATACTGAAGCTTTCTTT. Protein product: CASSVAGSLNTEAFF.

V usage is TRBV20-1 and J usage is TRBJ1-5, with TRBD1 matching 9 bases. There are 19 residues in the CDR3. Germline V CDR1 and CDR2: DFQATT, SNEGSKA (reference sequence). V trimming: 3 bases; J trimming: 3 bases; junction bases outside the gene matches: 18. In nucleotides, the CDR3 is TGCAGTGCTAGTGGTCGGTTAGGACAGGGGATGGGCCTCAATCAGCCCCAGCATTTT. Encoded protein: CSASGRLGQGMGLNQPQHF.

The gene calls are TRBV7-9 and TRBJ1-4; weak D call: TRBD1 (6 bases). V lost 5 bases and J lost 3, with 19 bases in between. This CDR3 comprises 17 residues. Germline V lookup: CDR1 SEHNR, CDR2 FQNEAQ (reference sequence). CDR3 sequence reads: CASSRVTGNRANEKLFF. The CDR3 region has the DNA TGTGCCAGCAGCCGTGTAACAGGGAACAGGGCTAATGAAAAACTGTTTTTT.

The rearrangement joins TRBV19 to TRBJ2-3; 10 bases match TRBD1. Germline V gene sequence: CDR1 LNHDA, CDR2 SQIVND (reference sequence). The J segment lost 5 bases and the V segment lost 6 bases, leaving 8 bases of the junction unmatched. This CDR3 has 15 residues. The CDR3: CASSPGTGVRDTQYF. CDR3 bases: TGTGCCAGTAGCCCCGGGACAGGGGTTAGAGATACGCAGTATTTT.

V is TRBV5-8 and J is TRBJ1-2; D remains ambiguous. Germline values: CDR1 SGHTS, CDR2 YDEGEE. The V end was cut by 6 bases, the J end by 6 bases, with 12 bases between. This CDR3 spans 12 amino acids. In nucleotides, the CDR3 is TGTGCCAGCAATGAGGGAAAGCATGGCTACACCTTC. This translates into CASNEGKHGYTF.

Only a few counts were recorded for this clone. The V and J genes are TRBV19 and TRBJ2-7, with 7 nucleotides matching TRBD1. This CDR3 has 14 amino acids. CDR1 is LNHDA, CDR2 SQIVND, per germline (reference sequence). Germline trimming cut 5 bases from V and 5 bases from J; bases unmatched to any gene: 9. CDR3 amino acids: CASSERQGWNEQYF. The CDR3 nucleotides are TGTGCCAGTAGTGAGAGACAGGGTTGGAACGAGCAGTACTTC. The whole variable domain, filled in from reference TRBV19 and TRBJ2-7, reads DGGITQSPKYLFRKEGQNVTLSCEQNLNHDAMYWYRQDPGQGLRLIYYSQIVNDFQKGDIAEGYSVSREKKESFPLTVTSAQKNPTAFYLCASSERQGWNEQYFGPGTRLTVT.

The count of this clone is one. CDR3 sequence (DNA): TGCGCCAGCAGCGTACAGGGATATTCGGATACGCAGTATTTT. This encodes CASSVQGYSDTQYF. The V gene is TRBV5-1, the J gene TRBJ2-3, with D possibly being TRBD1 (6 bases). The CDR3 is made up of 14 amino acids. Germline V gives CDR1 SGHRS, CDR2 YFSETQ. Trimming took 4 bases from V and 6 from J, leaving 15 bases between them.

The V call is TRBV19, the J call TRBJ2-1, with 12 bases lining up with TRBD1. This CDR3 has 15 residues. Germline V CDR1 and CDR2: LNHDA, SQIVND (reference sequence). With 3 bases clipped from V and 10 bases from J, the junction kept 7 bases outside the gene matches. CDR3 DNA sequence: TGTGCCAGTAGTATCCCGGGACAGGGGGCGGGGGAGCAGTTCTTC. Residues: CASSIPGQGAGEQFF. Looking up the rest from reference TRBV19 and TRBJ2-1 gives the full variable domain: DGGITQSPKYLFRKEGQNVTLSCEQNLNHDAMYWYRQDPGQGLRLIYYSQIVNDFQKGDIAEGYSVSREKKESFPLTVTSAQKNPTAFYLCASSIPGQGAGEQFFGPGTRLTVL.

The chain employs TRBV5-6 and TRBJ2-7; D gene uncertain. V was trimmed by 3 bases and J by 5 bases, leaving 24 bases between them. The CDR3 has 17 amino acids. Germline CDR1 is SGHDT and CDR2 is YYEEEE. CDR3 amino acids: CASSSTRNPTPADEQYF. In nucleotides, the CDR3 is TGTGCCAGCAGCTCGACTCGGAACCCAACACCCGCGGACGAGCAGTACTTC.

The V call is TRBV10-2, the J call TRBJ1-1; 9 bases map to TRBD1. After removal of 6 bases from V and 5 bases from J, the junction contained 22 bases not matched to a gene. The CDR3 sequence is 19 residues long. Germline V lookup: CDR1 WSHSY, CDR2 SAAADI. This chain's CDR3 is CASSLINRGLRTKGTEAFF. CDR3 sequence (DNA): TGCGCCAGCAGCCTTATAAACAGGGGGCTACGAACCAAGGGAACTGAAGCTTTCTTT.

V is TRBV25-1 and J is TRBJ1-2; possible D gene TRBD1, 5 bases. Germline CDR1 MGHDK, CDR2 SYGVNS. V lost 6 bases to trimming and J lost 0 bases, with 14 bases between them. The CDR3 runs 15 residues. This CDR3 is CASSKTGGANYGYTF. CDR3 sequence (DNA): TGTGCCAGCAGCAAAACGGGGGGAGCTAACTATGGCTACACCTTC.

The CDR3 sequence is CASNPDREGQPQHF. In DNA, the CDR3 is TGTGCCAGCAACCCGGACAGGGAAGGCCAGCCCCAGCATTTT. V is TRBV28 and J is TRBJ1-5; 8 bases align to TRBD1. In germline, CDR1 is MDHEN, CDR2 SYDVKM. This CDR3 comprises 14 residues. J lost 7 bases, V lost 7 bases, and 9 bases had no gene match.

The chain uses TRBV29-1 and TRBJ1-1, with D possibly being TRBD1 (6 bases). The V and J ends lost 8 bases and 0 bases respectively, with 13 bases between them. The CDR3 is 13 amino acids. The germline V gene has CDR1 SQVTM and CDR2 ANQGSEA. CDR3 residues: CSIHREMNTEAFF. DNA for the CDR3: TGCAGCATACACAGGGAAATGAACACTGAAGCTTTCTTT.

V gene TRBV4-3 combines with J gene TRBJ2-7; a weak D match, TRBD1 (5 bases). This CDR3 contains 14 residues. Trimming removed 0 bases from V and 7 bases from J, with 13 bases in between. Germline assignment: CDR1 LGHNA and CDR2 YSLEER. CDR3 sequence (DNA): TGCGCCAGCAGCCAAGATCTGACAGTAGGAGAGCAGTACTTC. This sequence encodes CASSQDLTVGEQYF.

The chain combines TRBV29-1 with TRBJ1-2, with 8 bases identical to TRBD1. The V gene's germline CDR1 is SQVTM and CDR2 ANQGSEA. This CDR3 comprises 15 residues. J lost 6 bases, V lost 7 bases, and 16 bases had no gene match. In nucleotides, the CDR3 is TGCAGCGCCACGGGACCCGGGACAGGAGAAAATGGCTACACCTTC. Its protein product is CSATGPGTGENGYTF.

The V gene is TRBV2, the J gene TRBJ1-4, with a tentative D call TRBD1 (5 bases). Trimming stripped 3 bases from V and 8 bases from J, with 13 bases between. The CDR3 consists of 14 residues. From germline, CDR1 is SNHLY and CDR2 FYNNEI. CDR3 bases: TGTGCCAGCAGTGAGGGGGGAAAGGGCGAAAAACTGTTTTTT. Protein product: CASSEGGKGEKLFF.

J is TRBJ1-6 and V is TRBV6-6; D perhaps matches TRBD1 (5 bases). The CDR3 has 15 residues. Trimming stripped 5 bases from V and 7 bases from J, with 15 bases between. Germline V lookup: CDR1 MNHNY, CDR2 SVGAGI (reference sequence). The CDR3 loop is CASSQRQSLNSPLHF. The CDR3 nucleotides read TGTGCCAGCAGTCAAAGACAGTCTCTGAATTCACCCCTCCACTTT.

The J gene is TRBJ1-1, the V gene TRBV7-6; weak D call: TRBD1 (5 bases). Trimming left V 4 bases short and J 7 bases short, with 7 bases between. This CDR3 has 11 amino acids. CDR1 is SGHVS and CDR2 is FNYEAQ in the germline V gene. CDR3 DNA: TGTGCCAGCAGCTCCGGGGGTGAAGCTTTCTTT. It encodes CASSSGGEAFF.

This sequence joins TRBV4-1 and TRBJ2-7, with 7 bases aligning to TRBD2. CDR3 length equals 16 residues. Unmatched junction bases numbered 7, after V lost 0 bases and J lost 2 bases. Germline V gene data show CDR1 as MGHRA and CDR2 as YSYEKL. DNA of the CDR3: TGCGCCAGCAGCCAAGAATTAGGGACTACGACCTACGAGCAGTACTTC. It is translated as CASSQELGTTTYEQYF.

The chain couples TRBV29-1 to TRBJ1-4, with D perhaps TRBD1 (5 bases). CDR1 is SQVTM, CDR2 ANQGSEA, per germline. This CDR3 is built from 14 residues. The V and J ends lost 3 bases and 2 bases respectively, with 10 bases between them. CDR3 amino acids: CSVDGGSTNEKLFF. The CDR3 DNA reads TGCAGCGTTGATGGGGGGAGTACTAATGAAAAACTGTTTTTT.

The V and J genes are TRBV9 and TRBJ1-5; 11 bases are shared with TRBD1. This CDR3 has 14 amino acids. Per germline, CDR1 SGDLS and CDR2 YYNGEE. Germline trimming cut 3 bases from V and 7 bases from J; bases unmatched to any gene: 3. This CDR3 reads CASSADRGPQPQHF. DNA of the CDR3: TGTGCCAGCAGCGCGGACAGGGGGCCGCAGCCCCAGCATTTT.

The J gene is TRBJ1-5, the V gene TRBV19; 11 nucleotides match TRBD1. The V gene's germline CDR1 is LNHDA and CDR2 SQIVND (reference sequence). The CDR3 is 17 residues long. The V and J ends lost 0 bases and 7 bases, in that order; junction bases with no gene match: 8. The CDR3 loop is CASSIDQGQGAWQPQHF. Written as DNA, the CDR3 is TGTGCCAGTAGTATAGATCAAGGACAGGGGGCATGGCAGCCCCAGCATTTT.

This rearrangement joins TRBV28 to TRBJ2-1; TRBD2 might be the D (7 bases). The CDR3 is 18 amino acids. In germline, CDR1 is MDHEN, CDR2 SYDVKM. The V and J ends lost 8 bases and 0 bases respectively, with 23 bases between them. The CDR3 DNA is TGTGCCAGCTCAAAACCTCGGGGGCGGGGGTTCTCCTACAATGAGCAGTTCTTC. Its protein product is CASSKPRGRGFSYNEQFF.